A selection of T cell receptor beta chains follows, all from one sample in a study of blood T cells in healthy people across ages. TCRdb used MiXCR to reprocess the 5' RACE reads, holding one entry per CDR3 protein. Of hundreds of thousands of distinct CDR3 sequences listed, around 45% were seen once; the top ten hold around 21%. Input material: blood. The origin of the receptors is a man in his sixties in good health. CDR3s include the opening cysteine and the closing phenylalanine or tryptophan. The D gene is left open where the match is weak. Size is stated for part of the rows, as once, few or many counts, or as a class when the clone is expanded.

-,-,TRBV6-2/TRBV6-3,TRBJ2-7,CASSHRNEQYF,TGTGCCAGCAGCCATAGAAACGAGCAGTACTTC
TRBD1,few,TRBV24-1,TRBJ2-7,CATSEQGAVNEQYF,TGTGCCACCAGTGAACAGGGGGCGGTCAATGAGCAGTACTTC
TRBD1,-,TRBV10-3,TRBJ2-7,CAISTTGDLSYEQYF,TGTGCCATCAGTACCACAGGGGACCTCTCCTACGAGCAGTACTTC
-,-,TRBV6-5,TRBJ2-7,CASSYVGSYEQYF,TGTGCCAGCAGTTATGTTGGGTCGTACGAGCAGTACTTC
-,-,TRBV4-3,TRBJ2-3,CASSQEVTSPATKDTQYF,TGCGCCAGCAGCCAAGAAGTCACCTCCCCGGCCACGAAAGATACGCAGTATTTT
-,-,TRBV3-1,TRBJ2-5,CASSQVSGFRETQYF,TGTGCCAGCAGCCAAGTGTCGGGATTTCGGGAGACCCAGTACTTC
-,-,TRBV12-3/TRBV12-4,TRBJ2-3,CASSLLGLSVGVAPGTQYF,TGTGCCAGCAGTTTATTGGGTCTCTCTGTGGGGGTGGCGCCCGGTACGCAGTATTTT
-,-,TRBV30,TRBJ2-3,CAWRGGDVSTDTQYF,TGTGCCTGGAGAGGGGGGGACGTTAGCACAGATACGCAGTATTTT
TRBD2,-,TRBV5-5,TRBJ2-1,CASNPETSDTFLRNEQFF,TGTGCCAGCAACCCAGAGACTAGCGATACGTTCTTGAGGAATGAGCAGTTCTTC
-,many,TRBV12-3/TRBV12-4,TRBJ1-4,CASSPQADEKLFF,TGTGCCAGCAGTCCCCAAGCTGATGAAAAACTGTTTTTT
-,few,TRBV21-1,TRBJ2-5,CASSTRQGGGHPFCGQEETQYF,TGTGCCAGCAGCACCCGACAGGGAGGGGGTCATCCCTTTTGTGGTCAAGAAGAGACCCAGTACTTC
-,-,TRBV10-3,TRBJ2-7,CAISDPGLKNSYEQYF,TGTGCCATCAGTGACCCGGGACTCAAAAACTCCTACGAGCAGTACTTC
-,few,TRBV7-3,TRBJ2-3,CASSKGGDSTDTQYF,TGTGCCAGCAGCAAGGGGGGAGATAGCACAGATACGCAGTATTTT
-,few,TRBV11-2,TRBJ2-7,CASSLDRPKSYEQYF,TGTGCCAGCAGCTTAGATAGGCCAAAGTCCTACGAGCAGTACTTC
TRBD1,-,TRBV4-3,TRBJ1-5,CASSPGPGTGDWSNQPQHF,TGCGCCAGCAGCCCTGGGCCCGGGACAGGGGACTGGAGCAATCAGCCCCAGCATTTT